The rows below give T cell receptor beta chains drawn from one sample of a study of memory B cells and T cells in multiple sclerosis. The antigens for these receptors are not known. Measured with immunoSEQ multiplex PCR; TCRdb has only the in-frame clones, and not every one. The data hold around 12,000 clones, with 84% observed a single time. Sequenced input: PBMCs from blood kept in culture. Receptors were obtained from a human donor with multiple sclerosis. Each CDR3 is given with its conserved first and last residue. The D gene is left open where the match is weak. Size is omitted from some rows. Given values are once, few, many or a class for expanded clones.

d_gene,j_gene,abundance,v_gene,CDR3aa,CDR3nt
NA,TRBJ1-3,NA,TRBV19,CASRQNSGNTIYF,TGTGCCAGTCGACAGAACTCTGGAAACACCATATATTTT
NA,TRBJ1-1,few,TRBV13,CASSLGQGRPEAFF,TGTGCCAGCAGCTTAGGGCAGGGGAGGCCTGAAGCTTTCTTT
NA,TRBJ1-5,once,TRBV6-1,CASSDTGLSQPQHF,TGTGCCAGCAGTGATACAGGGTTGAGTCAGCCCCAGCATTTT
TRBD1,TRBJ2-7,NA,TRBV5-4,CASSTYGQGLYEQYF,TGTGCCAGCAGCACCTACGGACAGGGCCTCTACGAGCAGTACTTC
TRBD1,TRBJ1-2,NA,TRBV2,CASSQPGQANYGYTF,TGTGCCAGCAGTCAACCGGGACAGGCAAACTATGGCTACACCTTC
NA,TRBJ1-2,NA,TRBV4-1,CASSPSSGRQGLDGYTF,TGCGCCAGCAGCCCAAGCAGTGGACGGCAGGGCCTAGATGGCTACACCTTC
NA,TRBJ2-4,NA,TRBV14,CASSPPGSRFAKNIQYF,TGTGCCAGCAGCCCCCCCGGGAGCAGGTTTGCCAAAAACATTCAGTACTTC
NA,TRBJ1-6,NA,TRBV5-1,CASSPGTTANSPLHF,TGCGCCAGCAGCCCCGGGACAACAGCCAATTCACCCCTCCACTTT
TRBD1,TRBJ1-1,NA,TRBV5-1,CASSQGDRAEAFF,TGCGCCAGCAGCCAAGGGGACAGGGCTGAAGCTTTCTTT
NA,TRBJ2-2,NA,TRBV30,CAWLDTGELFF,TGTGCCTGGCTAGACACCGGGGAGCTGTTTTTT
NA,TRBJ1-1,NA,TRBV7-9,CASSLALGQDTEAFF,TGTGCCAGCAGCTTAGCGTTAGGGCAGGACACTGAAGCTTTCTTT
NA,TRBJ2-1,NA,TRBV19,CASSEAGPYNEQFF,TGTGCCAGTAGTGAAGCAGGGCCGTACAATGAGCAGTTCTTC
NA,TRBJ2-7,NA,TRBV5-4,CASSLGTYEQYF,TGTGCCAGCAGCTTGGGAACCTACGAGCAGTACTTC
TRBD1,TRBJ2-1,NA,TRBV6-5,CASSADRGLYNEQFF,TGTGCCAGCAGTGCCGACAGGGGGTTATACAATGAGCAGTTCTTC
TRBD2,TRBJ2-1,NA,TRBV30,CAWSVGTSGNEQFF,TGTGCCTGGAGTGTAGGGACTAGCGGCAATGAGCAGTTCTTC
TRBD2,TRBJ2-3,NA,TRBV19,CASSKIGTSGKNTDTQYF,TGTGCCAGTAGTAAGATTGGGACTAGCGGGAAAAATACAGATACGCAGTATTTT
TRBD2,TRBJ2-3,NA,TRBV29-1,CSIPGGLAPQYF,TGCAGCATCCCAGGGGGACTAGCTCCGCAGTATTTT
NA,TRBJ2-7,NA,TRBV1,CTSTSWFSTYEQYF,TGCACCAGCACATCTTGGTTCTCTACCTACGAGCAGTACTTC
NA,TRBJ1-2,NA,TRBV6-6,CASGRQYTF,TGTGCCAGCGGGAGGCAATACACCTTC
NA,TRBJ1-2,few,TRBV19,CASTPAPRVDGYTF,TGTGCCAGTACCCCCGCCCCCAGGGTCGATGGCTACACCTTC
NA,TRBJ1-3,NA,TRBV27,CASTRGAGNTIYF,TGTGCCAGCACTCGGGGAGCTGGAAACACCATATATTTT
NA,TRBJ2-1,NA,TRBV5-1,CASSFSANYNEQFF,TGCGCCAGCAGCTTCAGCGCGAACTACAATGAGCAGTTCTTC
NA,TRBJ2-3,NA,TRBV5-4,CATTRGAADTQYF,TGTGCCACGACCCGGGGGGCAGCAGATACGCAGTATTTT
NA,TRBJ2-7,NA,TRBV27,CASSLFLDSYEQYF,TGTGCCAGCAGTTTATTCCTCGACAGCTACGAGCAGTACTTC
NA,TRBJ1-1,NA,TRBV5-6,CASSLRQALNTEAFF,TGTGCCAGCAGCTTGCGGCAGGCCCTTAACACTGAAGCTTTCTTT
NA,TRBJ1-2,NA,TRBV9,CASSVGGDGYTF,TGTGCCAGCAGCGTAGGAGGGGATGGCTACACCTTC
NA,TRBJ2-5,NA,TRBV20-1,CSASFQETQYF,TGCAGTGCTTCTTTCCAAGAGACCCAGTACTTC
NA,TRBJ2-3,NA,TRBV30,CAWSSFNPDTQYF,TGTGCCTGGAGTTCCTTCAACCCAGATACGCAGTATTTT
TRBD2,TRBJ2-7,NA,TRBV5-1,CASSRGTSGEYEQYF,TGCGCCAGCAGTCGCGGGACTAGCGGGGAATACGAGCAGTACTTC
TRBD1,TRBJ2-2,NA,TRBV6-5,CASSLGQSNTGELFF,TGTGCCAGCAGTTTGGGACAGTCGAACACCGGGGAGCTGTTTTTT
TRBD1,TRBJ1-3,once,TRBV28,CASSLLRGQGSGNTIYF,TGTGCCAGCAGTTTATTGAGGGGACAGGGGTCTGGAAACACCATATATTTT
NA,TRBJ1-1,NA,TRBV27,CASSLGTVNTEAFF,TGTGCCAGCAGTTTGGGGACGGTGAACACTGAAGCTTTCTTT
TRBD2,TRBJ2-3,NA,TRBV6-5,CASSYAAGNTDTQYF,TGTGCCAGCAGTTATGCAGCGGGAAACACAGATACGCAGTATTTT
TRBD2,TRBJ2-2,NA,TRBV9,CASSRDLAGGRTGELFF,TGTGCCAGCAGCCGAGATCTAGCGGGGGGCAGGACCGGGGAGCTGTTTTTT
TRBD2,TRBJ2-3,NA,TRBV5-1,CASSSGTSADTQYF,TGCGCCAGCAGCAGTGGGACTAGCGCAGATACGCAGTATTTT
TRBD1,TRBJ1-4,NA,TRBV7-9,CASSSGQVQKLFF,TGTGCCAGCAGCTCAGGACAGGTTCAAAAACTGTTTTTT
TRBD2,TRBJ2-3,NA,TRBV27,CASSRSGTSLTDTQYF,TGTGCCAGCAGTCGCTCCGGGACTAGCCTCACAGATACGCAGTATTTT
NA,TRBJ2-7,NA,TRBV21-1,CASSKGGTTYEQYF,TGTGCCAGCAGCAAAGGGGGCACCACCTACGAGCAGTACTTC
NA,TRBJ1-1,NA,TRBV25-1,CASSPPIWTDEAFF,TGTGCCAGCAGTCCCCCTATTTGGACGGATGAAGCTTTCTTT
NA,TRBJ1-2,NA,TRBV23-1,CASSQSGRAYNYGYTF,TGCGCCAGCAGTCAATCCGGCAGGGCCTATAACTATGGCTACACCTTC
TRBD1,TRBJ1-1,NA,TRBV6-5,CASSYTSMAGGSEAFF,TGTGCCAGCAGTTACACGAGTATGGCAGGGGGCTCTGAAGCTTTCTTT
TRBD1,TRBJ2-1,once,TRBV10-3,CAISERDRGLNEQFF,TGTGCCATCAGTGAGCGGGACAGGGGGCTCAATGAGCAGTTCTTC
TRBD1,TRBJ1-2,NA,TRBV4-1,CASSPAVGTGVLSYGYTF,TGCGCCAGCAGCCCCGCCGTGGGTACAGGGGTACTTTCCTATGGCTACACCTTC
TRBD1,TRBJ2-7,NA,TRBV28,CASSEGQGATYEQYF,TGTGCCAGCAGCGAGGGACAGGGGGCAACCTACGAGCAGTACTTC
NA,TRBJ2-7,once,TRBV29-1,CSVEETGAYEQYF,TGCAGCGTTGAGGAAACAGGAGCCTACGAGCAGTACTTC
NA,TRBJ2-3,once,TRBV7-3,CASSLPSDTQYF,TGTGCCAGCAGCTTACCCTCAGATACGCAGTATTTT
NA,TRBJ1-2,NA,TRBV27,CASSLGGTYGYTF,TGTGCCAGCAGTTTGGGGGGGACCTATGGCTACACCTTC
TRBD2,TRBJ2-1,NA,TRBV27,CASSSTGLAGVHNEQFF,TGTGCCAGCAGTTCGACCGGACTAGCGGGAGTCCACAATGAGCAGTTCTTC
NA,TRBJ1-2,NA,TRBV5-1,CASSLAGRVDGYTF,TGCGCCAGCAGCTTGGCCGGAAGGGTGGATGGCTACACCTTC
NA,TRBJ2-1,large,TRBV5-4,CASSLSRGGRNNEQFF,TGTGCCAGCAGCTTGTCTAGAGGGGGGAGGAACAATGAGCAGTTCTTC
NA,TRBJ1-6,few,TRBV2,CASSEEGPYNSPLHF,TGTGCCAGCAGTGAGGAGGGCCCCTATAATTCACCCCTCCACTTT
NA,TRBJ2-5,NA,TRBV14,CASSPRGVPSQYF,TGTGCCAGCAGCCCGAGGGGCGTCCCGTCCCAGTACTTC
NA,TRBJ1-2,few,TRBV10-2,CASSGGSGYTF,TGCGCCAGCAGTGGAGGGTCCGGCTACACCTTC
TRBD1,TRBJ1-5,NA,TRBV6-1,CASSVGQAAHLINSNQPQHF,TGTGCCAGCAGTGTGGGACAGGCCGCCCATCTGATCAATAGCAATCAGCCCCAGCATTTT
TRBD1,TRBJ2-2,NA,TRBV2,CASMWTGGGTGELFF,TGTGCCAGCATGTGGACAGGGGGGGGCACCGGGGAGCTGTTTTTT